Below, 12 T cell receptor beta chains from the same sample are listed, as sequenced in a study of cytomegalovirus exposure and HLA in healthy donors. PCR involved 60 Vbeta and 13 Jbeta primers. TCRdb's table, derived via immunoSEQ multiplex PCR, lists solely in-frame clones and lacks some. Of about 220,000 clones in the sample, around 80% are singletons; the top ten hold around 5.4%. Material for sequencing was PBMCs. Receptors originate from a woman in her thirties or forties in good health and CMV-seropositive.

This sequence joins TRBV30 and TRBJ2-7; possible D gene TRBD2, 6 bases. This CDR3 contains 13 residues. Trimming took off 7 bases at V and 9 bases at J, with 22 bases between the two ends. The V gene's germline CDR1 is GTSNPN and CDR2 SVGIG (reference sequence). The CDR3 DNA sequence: TGTGCCTTGTCGAAGGTACAGCCCGGGGGGCAGTACTTC. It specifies CALSKVQPGGQYF.

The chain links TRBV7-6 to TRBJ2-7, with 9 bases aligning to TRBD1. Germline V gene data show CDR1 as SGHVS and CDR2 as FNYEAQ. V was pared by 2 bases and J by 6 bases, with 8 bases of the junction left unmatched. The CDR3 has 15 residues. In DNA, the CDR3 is TGTGCCAGCAGCTTAACCGGACAGGGGAGGGGCGAGCAGTACTTC. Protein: CASSLTGQGRGEQYF.

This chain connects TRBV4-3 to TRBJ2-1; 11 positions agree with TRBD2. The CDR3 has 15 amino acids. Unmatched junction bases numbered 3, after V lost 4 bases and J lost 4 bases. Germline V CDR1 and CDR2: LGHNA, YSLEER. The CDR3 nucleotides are TGCGCCAGCAGCCCCGGGACTAGCGGATACAATGAGCAGTTCTTC. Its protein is CASSPGTSGYNEQFF.

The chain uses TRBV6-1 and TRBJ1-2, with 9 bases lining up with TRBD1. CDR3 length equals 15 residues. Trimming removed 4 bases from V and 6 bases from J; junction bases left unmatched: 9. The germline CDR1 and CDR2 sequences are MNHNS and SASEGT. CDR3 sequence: CASSVPPGQGNGYTF. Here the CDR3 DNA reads TGTGCCAGCAGTGTACCACCGGGACAGGGAAATGGCTACACCTTC.

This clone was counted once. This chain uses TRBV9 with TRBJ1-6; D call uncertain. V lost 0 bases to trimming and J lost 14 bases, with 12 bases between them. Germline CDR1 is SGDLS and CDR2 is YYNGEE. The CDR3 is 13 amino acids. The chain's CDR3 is CASSVDLASSLHF. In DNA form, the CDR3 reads TGTGCCAGCAGCGTAGATCTGGCCTCGTCCCTCCACTTT.

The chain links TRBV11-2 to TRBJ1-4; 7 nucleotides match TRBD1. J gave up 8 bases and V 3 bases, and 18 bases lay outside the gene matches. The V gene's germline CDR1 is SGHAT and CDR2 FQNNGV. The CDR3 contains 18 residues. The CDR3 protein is CASSLLNARQGGPEKLFF. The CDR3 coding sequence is TGTGCCAGCAGCTTGCTAAATGCAAGACAGGGAGGCCCGGAAAAACTGTTTTTT. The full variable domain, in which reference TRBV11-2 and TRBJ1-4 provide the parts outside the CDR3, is EAGVAQSPRYKIIEKRQSVAFWCNPISGHATLYWYQQILGQGPKLLIQFQNNGVVDDSQLPKDRFSAERLKGVDSTLKIQPAKLEDSAVYLCASSLLNARQGGPEKLFFGSGTQLSVL.

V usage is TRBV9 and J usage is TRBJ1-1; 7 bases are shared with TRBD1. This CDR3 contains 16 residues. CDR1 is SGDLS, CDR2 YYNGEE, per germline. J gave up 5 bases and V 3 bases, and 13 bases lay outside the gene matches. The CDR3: CASSAQGDRVRTEAFF. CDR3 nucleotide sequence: TGTGCCAGCAGCGCGCAGGGCGACAGGGTAAGGACTGAAGCTTTCTTT. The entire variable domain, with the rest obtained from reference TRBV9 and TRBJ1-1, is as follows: DSGVTQTPKHLITATGQRVTLRCSPRSGDLSVYWYQQSLDQGLQFLIQYYNGEERAKGNILERFSAQQFPDLHSELNLSSLELGDSALYFCASSAQGDRVRTEAFFGQGTRLTVV.

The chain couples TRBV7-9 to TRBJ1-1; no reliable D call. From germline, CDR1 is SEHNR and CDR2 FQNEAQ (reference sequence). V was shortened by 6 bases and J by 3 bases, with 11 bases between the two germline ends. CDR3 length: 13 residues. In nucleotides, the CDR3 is TGTGCCAGCAGTATCGCGGGTCACACTGAAGCTTTCTTT. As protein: CASSIAGHTEAFF.

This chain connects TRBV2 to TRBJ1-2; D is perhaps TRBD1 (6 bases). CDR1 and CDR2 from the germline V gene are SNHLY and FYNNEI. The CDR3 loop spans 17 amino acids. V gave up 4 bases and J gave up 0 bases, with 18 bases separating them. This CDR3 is CASSGGWGLKANYGYTF. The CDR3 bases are TGTGCCAGCAGTGGAGGTTGGGGGCTAAAAGCTAACTATGGCTACACCTTC.

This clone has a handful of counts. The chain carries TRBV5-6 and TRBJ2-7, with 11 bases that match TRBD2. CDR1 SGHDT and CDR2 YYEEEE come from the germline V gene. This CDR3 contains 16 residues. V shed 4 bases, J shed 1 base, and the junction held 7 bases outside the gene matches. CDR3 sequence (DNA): TGTGCCAGCAGCCCGAGAACTAGCGGGAGATCCTACGAGCAGTACTTC. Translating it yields CASSPRTSGRSYEQYF.

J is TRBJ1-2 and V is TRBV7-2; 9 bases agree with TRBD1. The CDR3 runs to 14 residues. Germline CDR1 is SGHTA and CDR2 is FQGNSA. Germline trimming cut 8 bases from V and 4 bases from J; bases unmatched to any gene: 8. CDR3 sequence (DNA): TGTGCCAGCGACCCGGGACAGGGAACCTATGGCTACACCTTC. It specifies CASDPGQGTYGYTF.

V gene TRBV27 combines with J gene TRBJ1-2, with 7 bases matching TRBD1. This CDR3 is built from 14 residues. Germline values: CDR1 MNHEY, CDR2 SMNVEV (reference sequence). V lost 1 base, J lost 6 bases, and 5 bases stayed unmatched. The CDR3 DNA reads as TGTGCCAGCAGTTTATTCCAGGGGGTGGATGGCTACACCTTC. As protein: CASSLFQGVDGYTF.